This TCR beta chain was captured by sequencing in a study of OX40 agonist ivuxolimab in advanced cancers. Data came from immunoSEQ multiplex PCR; TCRdb stores just in-frame clones and leaves some out. The sample includes tens of thousands of clones, just under 90% of them seen just once. From germline, CDR1 is LNHDA and CDR2 SQIVND (reference sequence). The CDR3 length is 14 residues. V trimming: 5 bases; J trimming: 3 bases; junction bases outside the gene matches: 2. Sequencing was performed on CD4+ or CD8+ T cells sorted from blood, taken in a trial of the OX40 agonist ivuxolimab. The sequence came from an adult with an advanced solid tumor such as melanoma, head and neck, liver or kidney cancer. The chain has TRBV19 and TRBJ2-7, with 12 bases lining up with TRBD2. The CDR3 DNA reads as TGTGCCAGTAGTCCGGGACTAGCGGGCTACGAGCAGTACTTC. Translating it yields CASSPGLAGYEQYF.